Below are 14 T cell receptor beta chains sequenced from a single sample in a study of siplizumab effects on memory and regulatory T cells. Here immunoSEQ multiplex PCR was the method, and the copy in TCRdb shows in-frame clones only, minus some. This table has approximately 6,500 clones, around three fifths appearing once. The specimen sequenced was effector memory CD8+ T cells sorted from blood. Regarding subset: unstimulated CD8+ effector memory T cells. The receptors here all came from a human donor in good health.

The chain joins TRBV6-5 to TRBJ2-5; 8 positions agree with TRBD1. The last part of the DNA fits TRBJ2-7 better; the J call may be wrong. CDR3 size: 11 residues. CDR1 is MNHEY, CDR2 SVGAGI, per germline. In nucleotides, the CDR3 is TGTGCCAGCAGCACAGGGGGCGAGCAGTACTTC. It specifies CASSTGGEQYF.

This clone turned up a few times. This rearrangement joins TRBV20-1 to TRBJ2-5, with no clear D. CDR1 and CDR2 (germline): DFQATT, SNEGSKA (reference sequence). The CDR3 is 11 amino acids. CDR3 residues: CTPGLGETQYF. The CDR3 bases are TGCACCCCGGGCCTCGGTGAGACCCAGTACTTC.

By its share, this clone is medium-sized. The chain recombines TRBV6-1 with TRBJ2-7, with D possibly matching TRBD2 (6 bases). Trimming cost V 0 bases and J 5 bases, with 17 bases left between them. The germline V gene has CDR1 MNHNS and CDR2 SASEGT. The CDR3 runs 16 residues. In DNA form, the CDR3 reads TGTGCCAGCAGTGAAGCGCACGGCCACGGGGGAGACGAGCAGTACTTC. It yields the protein CASSEAHGHGGDEQYF.

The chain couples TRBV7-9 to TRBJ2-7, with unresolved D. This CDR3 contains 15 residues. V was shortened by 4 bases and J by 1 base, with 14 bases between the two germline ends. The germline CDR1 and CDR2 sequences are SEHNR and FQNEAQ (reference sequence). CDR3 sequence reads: CASSSSSGQSYEQYF. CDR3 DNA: TGTGCCAGCAGCTCCTCGTCCGGGCAGTCCTACGAGCAGTACTTC.

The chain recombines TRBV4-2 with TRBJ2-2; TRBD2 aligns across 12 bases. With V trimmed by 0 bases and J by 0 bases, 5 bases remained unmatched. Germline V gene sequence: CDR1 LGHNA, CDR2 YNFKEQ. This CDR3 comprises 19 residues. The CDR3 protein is CASSQDRGLAGSNTGELFF. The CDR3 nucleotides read TGTGCCAGCAGCCAAGATAGGGGACTAGCGGGTTCGAACACCGGGGAGCTGTTTTTT.

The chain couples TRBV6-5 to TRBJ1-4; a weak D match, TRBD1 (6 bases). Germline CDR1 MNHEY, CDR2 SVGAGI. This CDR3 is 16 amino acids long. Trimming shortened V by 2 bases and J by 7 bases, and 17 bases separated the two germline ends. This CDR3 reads CASSYNPTGYSEKLFF. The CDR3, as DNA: TGTGCCAGCAGTTACAACCCCACAGGGTATAGTGAAAAACTGTTTTTT.

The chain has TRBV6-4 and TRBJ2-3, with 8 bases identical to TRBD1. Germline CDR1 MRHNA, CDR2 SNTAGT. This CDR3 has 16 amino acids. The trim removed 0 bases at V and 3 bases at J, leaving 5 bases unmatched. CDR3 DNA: TGTGCCAGCAGTGACTCGACAGGGGCGGGTACAGATACGCAGTATTTT. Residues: CASSDSTGAGTDTQYF.

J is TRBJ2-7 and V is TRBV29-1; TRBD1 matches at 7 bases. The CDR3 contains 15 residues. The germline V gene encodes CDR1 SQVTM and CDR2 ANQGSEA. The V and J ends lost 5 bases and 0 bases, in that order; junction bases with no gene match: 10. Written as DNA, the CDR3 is TGCAGCGTTCTCGGAAAGGGACAGACCTCCTACGAGCAGTACTTC. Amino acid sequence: CSVLGKGQTSYEQYF.

The CDR3 loop is CASSLAGQRNTEAFF. As DNA, the CDR3 is TGTGCCAGCAGCTTAGCCGGACAGAGGAACACTGAAGCTTTCTTT. The J gene is TRBJ1-1, the V gene TRBV11-2, with D possibly matching TRBD1 (6 bases). The CDR3 sequence is 15 residues long. Per germline, CDR1 SGHAT and CDR2 FQNNGV. V gave up 1 base and J gave up 1 base, with 10 bases separating them.

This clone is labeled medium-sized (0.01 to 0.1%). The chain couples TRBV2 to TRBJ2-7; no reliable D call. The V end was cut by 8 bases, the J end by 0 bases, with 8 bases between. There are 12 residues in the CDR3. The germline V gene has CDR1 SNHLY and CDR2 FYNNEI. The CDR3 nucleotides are TGTGCCAGCGGATATCGCTCCTACGAGCAGTACTTC. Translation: CASGYRSYEQYF.

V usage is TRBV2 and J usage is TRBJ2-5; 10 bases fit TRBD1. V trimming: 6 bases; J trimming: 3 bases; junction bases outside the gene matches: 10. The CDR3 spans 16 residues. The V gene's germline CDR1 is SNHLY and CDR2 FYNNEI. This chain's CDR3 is CASRDRGAGKEETQYF. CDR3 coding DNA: TGTGCCAGCAGGGACAGGGGGGCTGGTAAGGAAGAGACCCAGTACTTC. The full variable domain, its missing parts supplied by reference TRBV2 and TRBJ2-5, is EPEVTQTPSHQVTQMGQEVILRCVPISNHLYFYWYRQILGQKVEFLVSFYNNEISEKSEIFDDQFSVERPDGSNFTLKIRSTKLEDSAMYFCASRDRGAGKEETQYFGPGTRLLVL.

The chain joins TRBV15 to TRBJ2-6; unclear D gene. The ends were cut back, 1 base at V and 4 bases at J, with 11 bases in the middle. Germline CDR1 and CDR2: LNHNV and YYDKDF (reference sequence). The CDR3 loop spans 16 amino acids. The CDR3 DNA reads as TGTGCCACCAGCAGAGGGACCGGCGACGGGGCCAACGTCCTGACTTTC. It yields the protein CATSRGTGDGANVLTF.

In DNA form, the CDR3 reads TGTGCCAGCAGTCCACCTATCGACGGATATTCACCCCTCCACTTT. Protein product: CASSPPIDGYSPLHF. The chain links TRBV6-6 to TRBJ1-6; D ambiguous. The CDR3 runs 15 residues. V lost 5 bases and J lost 8, with 16 bases in between. The germline V gene encodes CDR1 MNHNY and CDR2 SVGAGI (reference sequence).

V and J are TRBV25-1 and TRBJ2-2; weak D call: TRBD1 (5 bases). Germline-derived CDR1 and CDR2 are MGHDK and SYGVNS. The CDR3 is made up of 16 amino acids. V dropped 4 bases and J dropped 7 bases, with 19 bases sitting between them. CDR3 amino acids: CASSGIPGHKDGELFF. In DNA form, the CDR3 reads TGTGCCAGCAGTGGGATACCTGGACACAAGGACGGGGAGCTGTTTTTT.